Below, 10 T cell receptor beta chains from the same sample are listed, as sequenced in a study of blood T cell repertoires in COVID-19. The protocol was immunoSEQ multiplex PCR, while the TCRdb copy is restricted to in-frame clones and leaves out a portion. The repertoire holds around 140,000 clones, about nine tenths seen once, with 11% in the top ten. Sequencing was performed on PBMCs or T cells enriched from blood (not recorded which). These receptors all come from a man aged 60 to 69 who had recovered from COVID-19.

The gene calls are TRBV11-2 and TRBJ1-2, with 12 bases matching TRBD1. Germline V CDR1 and CDR2: SGHAT, FQNNGV. This CDR3 contains 14 residues. Unmatched junction bases numbered 4, after V lost 5 bases and J lost 6 bases. This chain's CDR3 is CASSRRDRGHGYTF. CDR3 sequence (DNA): TGTGCCAGCAGCCGACGGGACAGGGGGCATGGCTACACCTTC.

This chain joins TRBV4-1 and TRBJ2-7; TRBD2 aligns across 10 bases. The germline gives CDR1 MGHRA, CDR2 YSYEKL. V lost 4 bases and J lost 0; bases outside the gene matches: 12. This CDR3 has 18 amino acids. The CDR3 sequence: CASSPLGLAGGGSYEQYF. CDR3 DNA: TGCGCCAGCAGCCCCCTCGGCTTAGCGGGAGGTGGCTCCTACGAGCAGTACTTC.

This clone was detected a few times. V is TRBV18 and J is TRBJ2-7, with 9 bases matching TRBD2. Germline-derived CDR1 and CDR2 are KGHSH and LQKENI. This CDR3 is 15 amino acids long. Unmatched junction bases numbered 6, after V lost 1 base and J lost 5 bases. CDR3 region: CASSPRGGAVDEQYF. The CDR3 region has the DNA TGTGCCAGCTCACCACGCGGGGGGGCAGTGGACGAGCAGTACTTC.

The V call is TRBV5-1, the J call TRBJ1-5, with D possibly being TRBD1 (5 bases). This CDR3 comprises 14 residues. Germline CDR1 reads SGHRS; CDR2 reads YFSETQ. Trimming took 4 bases from V and 4 from J, leaving 12 bases between them. The CDR3 DNA follows: TGCGCCAGCAGCAACGGGGGGGAGAATCAGCCCCAGCATTTT. This translates into CASSNGGENQPQHF.

This clone was detected a few times. This chain links TRBV5-1 with TRBJ2-2; D call uncertain. This CDR3 spans 13 amino acids. Germline V gene data show CDR1 as SGHRS and CDR2 as YFSETQ. V gave up 4 bases and J gave up 7 bases, with 11 bases separating them. CDR3 in amino acids: CASSPVVGGELFF. The CDR3 bases are TGCGCCAGCAGCCCGGTCGTTGGCGGGGAGCTGTTTTTT.

The chain carries TRBV5-1 and TRBJ2-1; TRBD2 matches 7 bases. This CDR3 comprises 14 residues. Trimming cost V 0 bases and J 5 bases; bases outside gene matches: 2. CDR1 and CDR2 (germline): SGHRS, YFSETQ. The DNA of the CDR3 is TGCGCCAGCAGCTTGGTTCTAGCGGACAATGAGCAGTTCTTC. It is translated as CASSLVLADNEQFF.

This chain links TRBV27 with TRBJ1-4; D unresolved. The CDR3 consists of 13 residues. The V and J ends lost 1 base and 8 bases respectively, with 8 bases between them. Germline V CDR1 and CDR2: MNHEY, SMNVEV (reference sequence). The CDR3 DNA is TGTGCCAGCAGTTTATTGGGAGGCGAAAAACTGTTTTTT. It codes for CASSLLGGEKLFF.

CDR3 sequence reads: CASTPRAGLNTGELFF. CDR3 sequence (DNA): TGTGCCAGCACCCCCCGGGCGGGATTAAACACCGGGGAGCTGTTTTTT. This chain connects TRBV5-4 to TRBJ2-2; possible D gene TRBD2, 6 bases. In germline, CDR1 is SGHNT, CDR2 YYREEE (reference sequence). This CDR3 spans 16 amino acids. Trimming took 6 bases from V and 2 from J, leaving 17 bases between them.

This chain connects TRBV7-8 to TRBJ1-5, with D possibly TRBD1 on 6 matching bases. Per germline, CDR1 SGHVS and CDR2 FQNEAQ. The germline V and J ends were trimmed by 2 bases and 9 bases, with 8 bases remaining between them. This CDR3 spans 12 amino acids. The CDR3 coding sequence is TGTGCCAGCAGCTTACAGGGGAGGCCCCAGCATTTT. This gives the protein CASSLQGRPQHF.

This chain uses TRBV30 with TRBJ1-6, with 10 positions matching TRBD1. Trimming cost V 2 bases and J 7 bases; bases outside gene matches: 5. Germline V gene lookup returns CDR1 GTSNPN and CDR2 SVGIG (reference sequence). This CDR3 is built from 15 residues. This CDR3 is CAWSLWTGGNSPLHF. In nucleotides, the CDR3 is TGTGCCTGGAGTCTATGGACAGGGGGGAATTCACCCCTCCACTTT. The full variable domain, with the rest looked up from reference TRBV30 and TRBJ1-6, is SQTIHQWPATLVQPVGSPLSLECTVEGTSNPNLYWYRQAAGRGLQLLFYSVGIGQISSEVPQNLSASRPQDRQFILSSKKLLLSDSGFYLCAWSLWTGGNSPLHFGNGTRLTVT.